This T cell receptor beta chain was captured in a study of spatial heterogeneity in lung cancer. Study overall: Beta-chain sequences were consistently detected more often than alpha-chain sequences. Study-wide results and caveats: Expanded alpha and beta TCR counts within tumors tracked tumor mutation counts. The estimated TCR-seq coverage of tumor T cells amounted to roughly 6.8% when looking at alpha chains and around 13% when looking at beta chains.

Time point of the sample: sample taken at primary tumor resection. A total of about 73 untreated early-stage non-small cell lung cancer patients served as donors. This clonotype has ten or more counts. The antigen remains unidentified. The CDR3 length is 14 residues. Trimming cost V 6 bases and J 3 bases; bases outside gene matches: 5. From germline, CDR1 is SGHTA and CDR2 FQGNSA. A single record per CDR3 protein comes from TCRdb applying MiXCR to the 5' RACE reads. Among a few thousand distinct CDR3 sequences listed, around 7.3% were seen once. This chain connects TRBV7-2 to TRBJ1-5, with TRBD1 identical over 7 bases. This receptor was taken from a female donor with early-stage non-small cell lung cancer. The material sequenced was lung tumor tissue, taken at surgery. The CDR3 region is CASSLTGTNQPQHF. DNA of the CDR3: TGTGCCAGCAGTTTGACAGGGACCAATCAGCCCCAGCATTTT.